These T cell receptor beta chains were read from a single sample in a study of cytomegalovirus exposure and HLA in healthy donors. Assay: immunoSEQ multiplex PCR; the TCRdb copy retains only in-frame clones and omits some. The data contain over 130,000 clones, 88% of them seen just once; the ten biggest clones take up 0.4% to 0.55%. The sequenced material came from PBMCs. Receptors originate from a woman aged 40 to 55 in good health and CMV-seronegative. The CDR3 runs from the conserved cysteine through the conserved F or W. D genes are given only for firm matches. Only part of the rows carry a size: once, few, many, or a class if the clone is expanded.

clone size,D gene,J gene,V gene,CDR3 length,CDR3 protein,CDR3 DNA
.,TRBD1,TRBJ1-2,TRBV5-6,16,CASSSPGTGTNYGYTF,TGTGCCAGCAGCTCCCCCGGGACAGGGACTAACTATGGCTACACCTTC
.,.,TRBJ1-4,TRBV18,14,CASSPREQAEKLFF,TGTGCCAGCTCACCCAGAGAACAGGCGGAAAAACTGTTTTTT
.,.,TRBJ2-5,TRBV28,14,CASSFVRGQETQYF,TGTGCCAGCAGTTTCGTCCGGGGGCAAGAGACCCAGTACTTC
.,.,TRBJ1-4,TRBV11-2,15,CASSLVPSLLEKLFF,TGTGCCAGCAGCTTAGTTCCATCACTGTTAGAAAAACTGTTTTTT
.,TRBD2,TRBJ2-2,TRBV6-5,16,CASSYPERENTGELFF,TGTGCCAGCAGTTACCCCGAGCGGGAGAACACCGGGGAGCTGTTTTTT
once,.,TRBJ1-1,TRBV11-2,12,CASRGGLTEAFF,TGTGCCAGCAGGGGGGGGTTGACTGAAGCTTTCTTT
.,TRBD2,TRBJ2-2,TRBV27,17,CASGWGTSGSSAGELFF,TGTGCCAGCGGATGGGGGACTAGCGGGAGCTCTGCCGGGGAGCTGTTTTTT
few,.,TRBJ2-5,TRBV6-1,11,CASRAQETQYF,TGTGCCAGCAGGGCCCAAGAGACCCAGTACTTC
.,.,TRBJ2-7,TRBV7-9,13,CASSSSLAYEQYF,TGTGCCAGCAGCTCAAGTCTAGCCTACGAGCAGTACTTC
.,TRBD2,TRBJ2-7,TRBV28,16,CASKGIGGRAMYEQYF,TGTGCCAGCAAGGGGATTGGCGGGAGGGCTATGTACGAGCAGTACTTC
few,TRBD2,TRBJ2-7,TRBV30,17,CAWRRRRLAVSSYEQYF,TGTGCCTGGAGAAGGCGAAGACTAGCGGTTAGCTCCTACGAGCAGTACTTC
.,TRBD1,TRBJ1-2,TRBV29-1,13,CSVDPQGNYGYTF,TGCAGCGTTGACCCACAGGGGAACTATGGCTACACCTTC
.,.,TRBJ1-2,TRBV7-2,14,CASSLSSQAYGYTF,TGTGCCAGCAGCTTAAGTAGTCAGGCCTATGGCTACACCTTC
.,TRBD1,TRBJ2-7,TRBV28,14,CASSPSGQRGEQYF,TGTGCCAGCAGCCCCTCGGGACAGAGAGGCGAGCAGTACTTC
.,TRBD2,TRBJ2-1,TRBV11-3,14,CASSPPGGVNEQFF,TGTGCCAGCAGCCCTCCGGGGGGGGTGAATGAGCAGTTCTTC
.,.,TRBJ2-5,TRBV11-3,14,CASSRAGAQETQYF,TGTGCCAGCAGCAGGGCAGGGGCACAAGAGACCCAGTACTTC
.,.,TRBJ1-2,TRBV13,14,CASSRPGVNYGYTF,TGTGCCAGCAGCCGACCCGGGGTTAACTATGGCTACACCTTC
.,.,TRBJ2-1,TRBV5-6,15,CASSSLYSGGYEQFF,TGTGCCAGCAGCTCCCTGTACAGTGGGGGCTATGAGCAGTTCTTC
.,TRBD1,TRBJ2-2,TRBV19,14,CASRQGWRSGELFF,TGTGCCAGCCGACAGGGGTGGAGGTCCGGGGAGCTGTTTTTT
.,.,TRBJ2-5,TRBV11-3,14,CASSFRQLQETQYF,TGTGCCAGCAGCTTCCGACAGCTACAAGAGACCCAGTACTTC
.,.,TRBJ2-7,TRBV19,13,CASRDRTVREQYF,TGTGCCAGTAGGGACAGAACGGTACGGGAGCAGTACTTC
.,TRBD2,TRBJ2-1,TRBV5-1,15,CASSPGLAGVGEQFF,TGCGCCAGCAGCCCGGGCCTAGCGGGAGTGGGTGAGCAGTTCTTC
.,TRBD2,TRBJ2-5,TRBV4-1,16,CASSQGAGTAGGAQYF,TGCGCCAGCAGCCAGGGGGCCGGGACCGCCGGGGGGGCCCAGTACTTC
.,.,TRBJ2-3,TRBV12-1,18,CASRTSGLLPSRTDTQYF,TGTGCCAGCAGGACTAGCGGTCTACTTCCTTCCCGCACAGATACGCAGTATTTT
.,TRBD2,TRBJ2-1,TRBV2,15,CASSGTSGRAGEQFF,TGTGCCAGCAGTGGGACTAGCGGGAGGGCCGGGGAGCAGTTCTTC
.,.,TRBJ2-7,TRBV27,14,CASSLGRDSYEQYF,TGTGCCAGCAGTTTGGGGCGGGACTCCTACGAGCAGTACTTC
.,.,TRBJ2-7,TRBV7-9,16,CASSLFDSSESYEQYF,TGTGCCAGCAGCCTTTTCGACTCAAGCGAATCCTACGAGCAGTACTTC
.,.,TRBJ2-5,TRBV18,14,CASSPRHSQETQYF,TGTGCCAGCTCACCACGTCACAGCCAAGAGACCCAGTACTTC
.,.,TRBJ2-7,TRBV4-2,15,CASSHPSGPAAEQYF,TGTGCCAGCAGCCACCCCTCTGGCCCGGCGGCCGAGCAGTACTTC
.,.,TRBJ2-7,TRBV19,14,CASTEQGGAAEQYF,TGTGCCAGTACCGAGCAGGGGGGTGCCGCCGAGCAGTACTTC
.,TRBD2,TRBJ2-5,TRBV7-9,17,CASSPGSGGGNKETQYF,TGTGCCAGCAGCCCCGGGAGCGGGGGTGGGAATAAAGAGACCCAGTACTTC
.,.,TRBJ2-2,TRBV5-4,14,CASSLGGAAGELFF,TGTGCCAGCAGCTTAGGGGGGGCTGCCGGGGAGCTGTTTTTT
.,TRBD1,TRBJ2-4,TRBV5-1,15,CASSLDIQGANIQYF,TGCGCCAGCAGCTTGGACATACAGGGGGCAAACATTCAGTACTTC
.,TRBD2,TRBJ2-7,TRBV6-6,16,CASTPAGGGSSYEQYF,TGTGCCAGCACCCCGGCGGGGGGAGGGAGCTCCTACGAGCAGTACTTC
.,TRBD2,TRBJ2-1,TRBV10-3,13,CAIGLAGINEQFF,TGTGCCATTGGACTAGCGGGAATCAATGAGCAGTTCTTC
few,.,TRBJ2-6,TRBV5-4,16,CASSRQASSGANVLTF,TGTGCCAGCAGTCGACAGGCTAGCTCTGGGGCCAACGTCCTGACTTTC
.,TRBD1,TRBJ1-5,TRBV4-2,15,CASSQARGDYQPQHF,TGTGCCAGCAGCCAAGCCAGGGGGGATTATCAGCCCCAGCATTTT